One and the same sample provided the 22 T cell receptor beta chains below, sequenced in a study of preoperative IRX-2 immunotherapy in early breast cancer. Generated by immunoSEQ multiplex PCR, the TCRdb table keeps only in-frame clones and is missing some. This sample has approximately 34,000 clones, with about 95% found just once. Treatment meaning: preoperative locoregional IRX-2 cytokine immunotherapy. This sample was obtained from a patient treated with IRX-2 immunotherapy. These receptors were collected from a human donor with breast cancer.

The gene calls are TRBV29-1 and TRBJ2-3; 8 positions agree with TRBD1. Unmatched junction bases numbered 13, after V lost 1 base and J lost 1 base. Germline V gives CDR1 SQVTM, CDR2 ANQGSEA. The CDR3 contains 18 residues. CDR3 in amino acids: CSVEGEPQGQGGTDTQYF. The DNA for the CDR3 is TGCAGCGTTGAAGGTGAGCCGCAAGGACAGGGAGGCACAGATACGCAGTATTTT.

This clone appeared once. V and J are TRBV19 and TRBJ1-6; D call uncertain. The CDR3 consists of 14 residues. Trimming shortened V by 7 bases and J by 7 bases, and 14 bases separated the two germline ends. Germline V lookup: CDR1 LNHDA, CDR2 SQIVND (reference sequence). The CDR3 coding sequence is TGTGCCAGTAAGGACGGCACGCGGAATTCACCCCTCCACTTT. Amino acids: CASKDGTRNSPLHF.

The chain recombines TRBV5-1 with TRBJ2-5; 11 bases are a match to TRBD2. Germline trimming cut 0 bases from V and 7 bases from J; bases unmatched to any gene: 8. Germline CDR1 and CDR2: SGHRS and YFSETQ. This CDR3 region has 16 residues. The CDR3 DNA reads TGCGCCAGCAGCTTGGAGGGACTAGCGGTGGTTGGGACCCAGTACTTC. Residues: CASSLEGLAVVGTQYF.

CDR3 DNA sequence: TGTGCCAGCAGTGACAGGGTTTTTGGAAACACCATATATTTT. Translated: CASSDRVFGNTIYF. The chain recombines TRBV2 with TRBJ1-3, with a possible D match to TRBD1 (5 bases). The CDR3 has 14 residues. The germline V gene encodes CDR1 SNHLY and CDR2 FYNNEI. Trimming left V 3 bases short and J 3 bases short, with 9 bases between.

The chain joins TRBV27 to TRBJ2-3; 9 bases align to TRBD2. The V and J ends lost 8 bases and 2 bases, in that order; junction bases with no gene match: 14. Germline CDR1 reads MNHEY; CDR2 reads SMNVEV (reference sequence). This CDR3 is built from 17 residues. CDR3 nucleotide sequence: TGTGCCAGCGGAAGACGGGTAGCGGGGGTCGCCACAGATACGCAGTATTTT. Protein sequence: CASGRRVAGVATDTQYF.

This rearrangement joins TRBV18 to TRBJ2-3; TRBD1 or TRBD2 may be the D gene (6 bases each). CDR1 is KGHSH and CDR2 is LQKENI in the germline V gene. Trimming pared 6 bases from V and 4 bases from J, leaving 17 bases between. This CDR3 is 15 amino acids long. CDR3 bases: TGTGCCAGCTCGCCCGTAGGGGGGAGCGCAGATACGCAGTATTTT. Translating gives CASSPVGGSADTQYF.

The rearrangement joins TRBV7-9 to TRBJ2-1, with TRBD2 matching over 7 bases. Germline-derived CDR1 and CDR2 are SEHNR and FQNEAQ (reference sequence). V shed 0 bases and J 10 bases; nucleotides not matched to a gene: 0. The CDR3 sequence is 12 residues long. The CDR3 region is CASSLASGEQFF. Written as DNA, the CDR3 is TGTGCCAGCAGCTTAGCTAGCGGGGAGCAGTTCTTC.

The rearrangement joins TRBV7-9 to TRBJ2-7; the D gene is possibly TRBD1 (6 bases). The CDR3 is 13 residues long. Between the trimmed V and J ends, which lost 1 base and 12 bases, there was a span of 16 bases. Per the germline V gene, CDR1 is SEHNR and CDR2 is FQNEAQ (reference sequence). CDR3 nucleotide sequence: TGTGCCAGCAGCTTAGAACAGGGAAGGTGGACGTACTTC. This sequence encodes CASSLEQGRWTYF.

The rearrangement uses TRBV18 and TRBJ1-5, with unresolved D. Trimming took 2 bases from V and 2 from J, leaving 10 bases between them. Germline CDR1 is KGHSH and CDR2 is LQKENI. CDR3 length equals 15 residues. The CDR3 protein is CASSPGVPGNQPQHF. CDR3 in DNA: TGTGCCAGCTCACCAGGAGTTCCTGGCAATCAGCCCCAGCATTTT.

The chain recombines TRBV28 with TRBJ2-7, with TRBD1 matching 10 bases. Germline V gene lookup returns CDR1 MDHEN and CDR2 SYDVKM. The CDR3 sequence is 15 residues long. V lost 2 bases to trimming and J lost 2 bases; unmatched junction nucleotides: 3. The CDR3 protein is CASSLPGQGPYEQYF. The CDR3 region has the DNA TGTGCCAGCAGTTTACCGGGACAGGGGCCCTACGAGCAGTACTTC.

The count of this clone is one. This sequence joins TRBV4-1 and TRBJ2-7; TRBD1 matches at 10 bases. V trimming: 5 bases; J trimming: 0 bases; junction bases outside the gene matches: 4. CDR1 and CDR2 (germline): MGHRA, YSYEKL. The CDR3 is 15 residues long. The CDR3 DNA reads TGCGCCAGCAGCACGGACAGGGGGATCTCCTACGAGCAGTACTTC. Translating gives CASSTDRGISYEQYF.

This chain connects TRBV13 to TRBJ2-5; 13 bases map to TRBD2. V dropped 5 bases and J dropped 3; count of bases not matched to a gene: 9. The length of the CDR3 is 17 residues. The germline V gene encodes CDR1 PRHDT and CDR2 FYEKMQ (reference sequence). The CDR3 region has the DNA TGTGCCAGCAGCCCTTGGACTAGCGGGGGCCAAAAAGAGACCCAGTACTTC. Protein sequence: CASSPWTSGGQKETQYF.

The chain couples TRBV19 to TRBJ1-2, with 8 bases aligning to TRBD1. With 9 bases clipped from V and 7 bases from J, the junction kept 7 bases outside the gene matches. The CDR3 has 12 residues. Germline V lookup: CDR1 LNHDA, CDR2 SQIVND (reference sequence). CDR3 region: CASNQGAGGYTF. The CDR3 coding sequence is TGTGCCAGCAATCAGGGGGCCGGTGGCTACACCTTC.

The rearrangement uses TRBV5-4 and TRBJ2-1; tentatively, D is TRBD1 or TRBD2 (6 bases each). Germline lookup yields CDR1 SGHNT and CDR2 YYREEE (reference sequence). This CDR3 is built from 15 residues. V lost 2 bases, J lost 6 bases, and 15 bases lay in between. This chain's CDR3 is CASSFTVGGPNEQFF. The CDR3 bases are TGTGCCAGCAGCTTTACAGTGGGGGGCCCCAATGAGCAGTTCTTC.

The DNA for the CDR3 is TGTGCCAGCGTAGCGGATTACGAGCAGTACTTC. This translates into CASVADYEQYF. V is TRBV2 and J is TRBJ2-7; D possibly corresponds to TRBD2 (6 bases). Trimming shortened V by 8 bases and J by 4 bases, and 9 bases separated the two germline ends. The CDR3 runs 11 residues. CDR1 is SNHLY and CDR2 is FYNNEI in the germline V gene.

As regards this clone: This CDR3 is also generated by other DNA sequences in the sample. The CDR3 protein is CASSPQGRNTEAFF. In DNA form, the CDR3 reads TGTGCCAGCTCACCACAGGGGCGTAACACTGAAGCTTTCTTT. V and J are TRBV18 and TRBJ1-1; D perhaps matches TRBD1 (5 bases). With 1 base removed from V and 2 bases from J, the gap between germline ends came to 8 bases. The CDR3 has 14 amino acids. The germline V gene has CDR1 KGHSH and CDR2 LQKENI.

The CDR3 nucleotides read TGTGCCAGCAGTGCGGAAGGAACCGGGACCGGGGAGCTGTTTTTT. Residues: CASSAEGTGTGELFF. This chain connects TRBV2 to TRBJ2-2, with no clear D. The V gene lost 4 bases and the J gene lost 5 bases, with 14 bases spanning the gap. There are 15 residues in the CDR3. Germline V lookup: CDR1 SNHLY, CDR2 FYNNEI.

The rearrangement joins TRBV5-6 to TRBJ2-2; 7 positions match TRBD1. The germline CDR1 and CDR2 sequences are SGHDT and YYEEEE. The CDR3 contains 14 residues. The V and J ends lost 3 bases and 4 bases, in that order; junction bases with no gene match: 3. CDR3 nucleotide sequence: TGTGCCAGCAGCTGGGGACAGACCACCGGGGAGCTGTTTTTT. Its protein is CASSWGQTTGELFF.

The V and J genes are TRBV7-8 and TRBJ2-5, with D possibly matching TRBD2 (6 bases). The V end lost 1 base, the J end lost 1 base, and 16 bases lay between the germline ends. The CDR3 has 17 residues. Germline V CDR1 and CDR2: SGHVS, FQNEAQ. The DNA of the CDR3 is TGTGCCAGCAGCTTAGTTGGGGGGTGGGGGACCCAAGAGACCCAGTACTTC. As protein: CASSLVGGWGTQETQYF.

The chain is built from TRBV6-5 and TRBJ2-1; TRBD1 matches at 9 bases. Germline lookup yields CDR1 MNHEY and CDR2 SVGAGI. With 2 bases clipped from V and 6 bases from J, the junction kept 8 bases outside the gene matches. The CDR3 totals 16 residues. The CDR3 nucleotides are TGTGCCAGCAGTTACGCCGGGACAGGGCCGCCCAATGAGCAGTTCTTC. It yields the protein CASSYAGTGPPNEQFF.

This clone has just one count. The CDR3 sequence is CASSLRGQRIMNTEAFF. CDR3 bases: TGCGCCAGCAGCTTGAGGGGACAGAGAATCATGAACACTGAAGCTTTCTTT. V and J are TRBV5-1 and TRBJ1-1, with 7 positions matching TRBD1. V gave up 1 base and J gave up 0 bases; unmatched junction bases: 9. Germline assignment: CDR1 SGHRS and CDR2 YFSETQ. The CDR3 is 17 amino acids.

The rearrangement uses TRBV23-1 and TRBJ1-5; 7 bases match TRBD1. TRBV23-1 is recorded as an ORF, its role being uncertain. The CDR3 loop spans 16 amino acids. V lost 0 bases, J lost 5 bases, and 7 bases stayed unmatched. The CDR3 bases are TGCGCCAGCAGTCAATCCCGGGACAGCCTAGATCAGCCCCAGCATTTT. Translated, it gives CASSQSRDSLDQPQHF.